This TCR beta chain derives from a study of T cell repertoires in cytomegalovirus infection. About the study: Used in the study were CMV epitopes, some recently identified and HLA-C-restricted, others well-studied and HLA-B-restricted. It can be stated that public TCR beta signatures indicated CMV infection as well as a matching HLA type. Study conclusions and caveats: Pooled public TCR beta family frequency picked out CMV carriers with the relevant HLA. Within the response measured ex vivo, HLA-C-restricted CMV-specific TCR beta clonotypes were dominant.

A few counts support this clonotype. Antigen specificity is unknown. The CDR3 covers 15 residues. V lost 4 bases to trimming and J lost 3 bases; unmatched junction nucleotides: 6. Germline V CDR1 and CDR2: LGHNA, YSLEER. TCRdb analysed the reads with MiXCR anew, one entry per CDR3 protein. The sample consists of about 360,000 distinct CDR3 sequences, 34% of them appearing once. Sequenced here: cultured PBMCs, sampled from culture after CMV antigen stimulation. The V and J genes are TRBV4-3 and TRBJ2-1; the match to TRBD1 covers 7 bases. This clonotype was obtained from a human donor in good health (CMV status not recorded). Some clones in this sample may be carry-over from other donors' samples. The DNA of the CDR3 is TGCGCCAGCAGCCCTCTGACAGGGAGCTACAATGAGCAGTTCTTC. This translates into CASSPLTGSYNEQFF.